These T cell receptor beta chains were read from a single sample in a study of spatial heterogeneity in lung cancer. Using its own MiXCR run on the 5' RACE reads, TCRdb lists one record per CDR3 protein. Of 45,000 to 55,000 distinct CDR3 sequences listed, about 5.8% were seen once; the top ten hold more than 9.5%. The material was PBMCs, obtained at surgery. Every receptor here comes from a male donor with early-stage non-small cell lung cancer. The CDR3 runs from the conserved cysteine through the conserved F or W. The order of the fields is clone size, J gene, V gene, D gene, CDR3 DNA, CDR3 protein. D genes are given only for firm matches. Where a row states a size, it is once, few, many or the class of an expanded clone; other rows omit it.

many	TRBJ2-7	TRBV6-5	.	TGTGCCAGCAAGGACAGCTACTACGAGCAGTACTTC	CASKDSYYEQYF
few	TRBJ2-3	TRBV9	TRBD2	TGTGCCAGCAGCGTAGGGACTAGCGGTCACACAGATACGCAGTATTTT	CASSVGTSGHTDTQYF
many	TRBJ2-7	TRBV4-3	.	TGCGCCAGCAGCCAACGATATGGGGCCTACGAGCAGTACTTC	CASSQRYGAYEQYF
few	TRBJ2-7	TRBV13	.	TGTGCCAGCAGCTTGAGGCAGGGAGCCTACGAGCAGTACTTC	CASSLRQGAYEQYF
.	TRBJ2-5	TRBV5-1	.	TGCGCCAGCAGCTTGGTCCCCGGACCACAAGAGACCCAGTACTTC	CASSLVPGPQETQYF
many	TRBJ2-1	TRBV7-2	TRBD2	TGTGCCAGCAGACCTAGGCTAGCGGGAGGAAATGAGCAGTTCTTC	CASRPRLAGGNEQFF
many	TRBJ2-2	TRBV5-1	.	TGCGCCAGCAGCTTAATTCTCCGGGACCCCGGCGGGGAGCTGTTTTTT	CASSLILRDPGGELFF
many	TRBJ2-2	TRBV7-8	.	TGTGCCAGCGCCCGGCGAAGGGGAGATTCCACCGGGGAGCTGTTTTTT	CASARRRGDSTGELFF
.	TRBJ2-2	TRBV6-6	.	TGTGCCAGCAGTCAGTCCCCTCCGGGCACCGGGGAGCTGTTTTTT	CASSQSPPGTGELFF
many	TRBJ2-7	TRBV6-5	TRBD1	TGTGCCAGCTCCGGACAGGGGGCCGAGCAGTACTTC	CASSGQGAEQYF
many	TRBJ2-7	TRBV20-1	TRBD1	TGCAGTGGGGGGACAGGGACCTACGAGCAGTACTTC	CSGGTGTYEQYF
many	TRBJ2-7	TRBV6-5	.	TGTGCCAGCAGTTCCCAGGGGAACGAGCAGTACTTC	CASSSQGNEQYF
many	TRBJ2-3	TRBV11-3	.	TGTGCCAGCAGCGTAAACGGACAGAGAACAGATACGCAGTATTTT	CASSVNGQRTDTQYF
many	TRBJ1-3	TRBV7-9	TRBD1	TGTGCCAGCAGCAACCCCCGGGGACAGTCTGGAAACACCATATATTTT	CASSNPRGQSGNTIYF
few	TRBJ2-5	TRBV12-3/TRBV12-4	TRBD1	TGTGCCAGCATCCAGGGGGCCGGGGAGACCCAGTACTTC	CASIQGAGETQYF
many	TRBJ2-7	TRBV10-2	TRBD2	TGCGCCAGCTGGACGGGGACTAGCGGGGGTGAGCAGTACTTC	CASWTGTSGGEQYF
many	TRBJ2-5	TRBV5-1	.	TGCGCCAGCCACTCATCCGAACGAGAGACCCAGTACTTC	CASHSSERETQYF
many	TRBJ2-4	TRBV4-3	TRBD2	TGCGCCAGCAGCCAAGAGGTCGCGGGGGGACGGGCCAAAAACATTCAGTACTTC	CASSQEVAGGRAKNIQYF
.	TRBJ2-3	TRBV19	.	TGTGCCAGTAGTATAGCGGGATCTTACACAGATACGCAGTATTTT	CASSIAGSYTDTQYF
many	TRBJ2-1	TRBV5-1	.	TGCGCCAGCAGAAGCCTTTGGGATGAGCAGTTCTTC	CASRSLWDEQFF
many	TRBJ2-1	TRBV5-1	.	TGCGCCAGCAGCTTGGGGCTAACAGACTACAATGAGCAGTTCTTC	CASSLGLTDYNEQFF
.	TRBJ2-2	TRBV12-3/TRBV12-4	TRBD2	TGTGCCAGCAGTTGGGGCGGGAGGGCTGACACCGGGGAGCTGTTTTTT	CASSWGGRADTGELFF
many	TRBJ2-1	TRBV14	TRBD2	TGTGCCAGCAGCCAAGATAAACTAGCGGGAGTGGATGAGCAGTTCTTC	CASSQDKLAGVDEQFF
many	TRBJ2-3	TRBV7-9	.	TGTGCCAGCAGCCCCTCGGGGTATACGCAGTATTTT	CASSPSGYTQYF
.	TRBJ2-5	TRBV11-2	.	TGTGCCAGCAGCCCTGCCGGTGGTAGCGGAGAGACCCAGTACTTC	CASSPAGGSGETQYF
.	TRBJ2-3	TRBV29-1	TRBD2	TGCAGCGTTGGACTAGCGGGAGGTACAGATACGCAGTATTTT	CSVGLAGGTDTQYF
many	TRBJ1-1	TRBV7-8	.	TGTGCCAGCAGCCCTACTTTGGGCACTGAAGCTTTCTTT	CASSPTLGTEAFF
many	TRBJ2-1	TRBV29-1	TRBD1	TGCAGCGTTGGACAGGGTCTAAGGAATGAGCAGTTCTTC	CSVGQGLRNEQFF
many	TRBJ1-5	TRBV19	TRBD1	TGTGCCAGTAGTAAGGACAGGGAAGGTCAGCCCCAGCATTTT	CASSKDREGQPQHF
few	TRBJ2-1	TRBV28	.	TGTGCCAGCAGTTCCAGGCTGAATCGGATCTTC	CASSSRLNRIF
many	TRBJ1-2	TRBV5-1	.	TGCGCCAGCTCCGGTGAACAGGGTCCTGGCTACACCTTC	CASSGEQGPGYTF
many	TRBJ1-4	TRBV19	.	TGTGCCAGTAGTATCGACAGGTACCAGGCAACTAATGAAAAACTGTTTTTT	CASSIDRYQATNEKLFF
.	TRBJ2-2	TRBV12-3/TRBV12-4	TRBD2	TGTGCCAGCAGTCTCCTAGCGGGAGCCGGGGAGCTGTTTTTT	CASSLLAGAGELFF
few	TRBJ2-5	TRBV3-1	.	TGTGCCAGCAGCCAAAGGCTACCCTACGGGACCCAGTACTTC	CASSQRLPYGTQYF
many	TRBJ2-7	TRBV11-2	TRBD1	TGTGCCAGCAGCTTAGGAGGGGGCCAGGGTTACGAGCAGTACTTC	CASSLGGGQGYEQYF
many	TRBJ2-1	TRBV15	.	TGTGCCACCAGCCCCCTTTTCCCCAATGAGCAGTTCTTC	CATSPLFPNEQFF
many	TRBJ2-7	TRBV27	.	TGTGCCAGCAGTTTATTGCCAGGAGCATACGAGCAGTACTTC	CASSLLPGAYEQYF
many	TRBJ2-2	TRBV6-5	TRBD2	TGTGCCAGCAGTTACTCGGGGCCTAGCGGGAGAGTAGGCGGGGAGCTGTTTTTT	CASSYSGPSGRVGGELFF
many	TRBJ2-5	TRBV6-5	.	TGTGCCAGCAGTTACCTCGCGAGCGGGTTACAAGAGACCCAGTACTTC	CASSYLASGLQETQYF
many	TRBJ1-5	TRBV19	.	TGTGCCAGTAGTCTCTCGACCCAGCCCCAGCATTTT	CASSLSTQPQHF
many	TRBJ2-3	TRBV7-2	TRBD2	TGTGCCAGCAGCAACCCAAGGGGACTAGCGGGAGGGCCGATTGCAGATACGCAGTATTTT	CASSNPRGLAGGPIADTQYF
.	TRBJ2-6	TRBV12-3/TRBV12-4	.	TGTGCCAGCAGCCCCGGGATATCGGGGGCCAACGTCCTGACTTTC	CASSPGISGANVLTF